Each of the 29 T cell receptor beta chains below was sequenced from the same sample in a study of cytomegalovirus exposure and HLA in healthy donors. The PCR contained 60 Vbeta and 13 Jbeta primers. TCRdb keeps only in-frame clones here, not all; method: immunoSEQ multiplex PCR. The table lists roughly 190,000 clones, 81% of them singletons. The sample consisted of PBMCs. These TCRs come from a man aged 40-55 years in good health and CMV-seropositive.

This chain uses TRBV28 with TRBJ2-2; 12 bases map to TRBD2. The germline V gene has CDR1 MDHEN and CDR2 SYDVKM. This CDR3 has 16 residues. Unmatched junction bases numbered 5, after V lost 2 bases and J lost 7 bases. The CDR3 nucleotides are TGTGCCAGCAGTTTACTCATGACTAGCGGGAGCGGGGAGCTGTTTTTT. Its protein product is CASSLLMTSGSGELFF.

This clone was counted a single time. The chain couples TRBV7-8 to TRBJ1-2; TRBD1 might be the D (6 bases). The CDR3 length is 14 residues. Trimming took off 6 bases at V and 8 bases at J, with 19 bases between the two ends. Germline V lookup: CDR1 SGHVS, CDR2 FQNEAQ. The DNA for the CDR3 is TGTGCCAGCAGTAATTCGGGACACCTTTCGGGCTACACCTTC. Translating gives CASSNSGHLSGYTF.

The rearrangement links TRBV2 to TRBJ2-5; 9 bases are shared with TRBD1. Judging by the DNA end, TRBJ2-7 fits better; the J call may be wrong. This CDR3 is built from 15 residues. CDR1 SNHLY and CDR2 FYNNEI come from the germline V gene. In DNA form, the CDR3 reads TGTGCCAGCAGTGAGCGGGACAGGGACTACTACGAGCAGTACTTC. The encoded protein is CASSERDRDYYEQYF.

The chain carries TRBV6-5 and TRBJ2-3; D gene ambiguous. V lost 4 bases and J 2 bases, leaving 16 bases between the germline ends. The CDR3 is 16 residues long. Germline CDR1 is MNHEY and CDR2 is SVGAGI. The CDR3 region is CASSFSPGSPTDTQYF. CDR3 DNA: TGTGCCAGCAGTTTCTCTCCCGGGTCTCCCACAGATACGCAGTATTTT.

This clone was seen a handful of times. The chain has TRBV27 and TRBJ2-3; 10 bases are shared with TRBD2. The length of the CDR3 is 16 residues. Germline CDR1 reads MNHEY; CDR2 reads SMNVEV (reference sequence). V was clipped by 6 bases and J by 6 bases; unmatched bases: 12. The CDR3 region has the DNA TGTGCCAGCAGCCCACGGGAGCGGGGGGGCAGGGATACGCAGTATTTT. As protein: CASSPRERGGRDTQYF.

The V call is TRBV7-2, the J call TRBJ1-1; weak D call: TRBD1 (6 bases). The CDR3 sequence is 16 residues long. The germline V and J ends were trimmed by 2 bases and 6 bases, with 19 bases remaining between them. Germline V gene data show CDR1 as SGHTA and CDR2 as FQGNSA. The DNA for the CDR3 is TGTGCCAGCAGCTTAACCCCCGGTGGGTGGGGGCCTGAAGCTTTCTTT. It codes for CASSLTPGGWGPEAFF.

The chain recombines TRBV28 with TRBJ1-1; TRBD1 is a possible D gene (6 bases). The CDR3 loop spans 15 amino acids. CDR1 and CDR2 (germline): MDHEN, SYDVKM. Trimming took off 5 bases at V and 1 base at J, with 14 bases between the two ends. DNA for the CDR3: TGTGCCAGCAGTACCCCGGGCAGGGGGAACACTGAAGCTTTCTTT. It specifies CASSTPGRGNTEAFF.

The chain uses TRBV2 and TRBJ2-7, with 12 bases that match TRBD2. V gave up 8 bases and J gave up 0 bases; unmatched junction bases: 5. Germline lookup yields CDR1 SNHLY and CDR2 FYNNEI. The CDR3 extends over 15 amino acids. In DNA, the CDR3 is TGTGCCAGCGGGACTAGCGGGCCCGTCTCCTACGAGCAGTACTTC. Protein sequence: CASGTSGPVSYEQYF.

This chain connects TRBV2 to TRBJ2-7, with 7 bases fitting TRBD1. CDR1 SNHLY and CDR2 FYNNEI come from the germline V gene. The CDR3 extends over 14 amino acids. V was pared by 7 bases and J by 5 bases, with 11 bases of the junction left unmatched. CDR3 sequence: CASNSRGTGNEQYF. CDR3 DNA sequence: TGTGCCAGCAATTCCAGGGGGACGGGGAACGAGCAGTACTTC.

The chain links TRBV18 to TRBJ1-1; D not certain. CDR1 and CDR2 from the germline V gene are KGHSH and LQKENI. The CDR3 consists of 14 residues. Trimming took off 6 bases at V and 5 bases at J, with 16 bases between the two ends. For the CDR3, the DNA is TGTGCCAGCTCGCTCACCCAAGAGTCGACTGAAGCTTTCTTT. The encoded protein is CASSLTQESTEAFF.

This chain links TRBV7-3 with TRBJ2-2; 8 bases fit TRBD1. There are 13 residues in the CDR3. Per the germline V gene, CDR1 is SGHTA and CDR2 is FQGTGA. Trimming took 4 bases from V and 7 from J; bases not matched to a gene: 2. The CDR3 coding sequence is TGTGCCAGCAGCTCGGACAGGGACGGGGAGCTGTTTTTT. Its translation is CASSSDRDGELFF.

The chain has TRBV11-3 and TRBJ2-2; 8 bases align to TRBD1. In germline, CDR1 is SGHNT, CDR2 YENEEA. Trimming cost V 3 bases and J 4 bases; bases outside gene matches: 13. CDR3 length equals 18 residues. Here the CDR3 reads CASSFVRSGQGGTGELFF. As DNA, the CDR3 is TGTGCCAGCAGCTTTGTCCGGTCTGGACAGGGAGGCACCGGGGAGCTGTTTTTT.

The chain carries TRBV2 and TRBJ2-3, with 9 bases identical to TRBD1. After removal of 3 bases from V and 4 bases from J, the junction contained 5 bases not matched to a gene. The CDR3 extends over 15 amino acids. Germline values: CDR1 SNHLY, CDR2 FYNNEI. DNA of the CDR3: TGTGCCAGCAGTGACGACAGGGGGTTTGCAGATACGCAGTATTTT. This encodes CASSDDRGFADTQYF.

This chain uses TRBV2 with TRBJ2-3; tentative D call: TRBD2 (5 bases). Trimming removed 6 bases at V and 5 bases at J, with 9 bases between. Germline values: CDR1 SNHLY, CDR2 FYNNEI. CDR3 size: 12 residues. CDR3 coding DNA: TGTGCCAGCAGAGAGGCGGGAGATACGCAGTATTTT. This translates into CASREAGDTQYF.

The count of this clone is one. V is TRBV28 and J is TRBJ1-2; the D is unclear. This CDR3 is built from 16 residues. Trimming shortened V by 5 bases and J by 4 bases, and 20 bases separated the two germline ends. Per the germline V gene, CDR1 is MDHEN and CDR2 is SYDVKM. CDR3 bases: TGTGCCAGCAGTACCGTGGGTTTTTCCCCAGGCTATGGCTACACCTTC. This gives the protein CASSTVGFSPGYGYTF.

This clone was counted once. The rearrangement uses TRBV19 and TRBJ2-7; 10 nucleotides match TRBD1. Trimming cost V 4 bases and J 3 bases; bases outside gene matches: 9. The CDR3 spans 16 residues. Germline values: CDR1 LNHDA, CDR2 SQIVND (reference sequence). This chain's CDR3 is CASSTKTGGAVYEQYF. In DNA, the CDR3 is TGTGCCAGTAGTACAAAGACAGGGGGCGCGGTCTACGAGCAGTACTTC.

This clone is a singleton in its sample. The CDR3 loop reads CASSTPGTGLLLAFF. In nucleotides, the CDR3 is TGTGCCAGCAGCACTCCGGGGACAGGGCTATTGTTAGCTTTCTTT. V is TRBV28 and J is TRBJ1-1, with 9 positions matching TRBD1. Per germline, CDR1 MDHEN and CDR2 SYDVKM. V dropped 6 bases and J dropped 10; count of bases not matched to a gene: 15. This CDR3 has 15 residues.

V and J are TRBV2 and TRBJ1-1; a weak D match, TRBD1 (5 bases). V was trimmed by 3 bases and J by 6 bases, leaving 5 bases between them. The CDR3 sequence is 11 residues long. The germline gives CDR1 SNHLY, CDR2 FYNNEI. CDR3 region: CASSDRAEAFF. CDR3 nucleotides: TGTGCCAGCAGTGACAGGGCTGAAGCTTTCTTT. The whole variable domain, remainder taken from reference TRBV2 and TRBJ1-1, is EPEVTQTPSHQVTQMGQEVILRCVPISNHLYFYWYRQILGQKVEFLVSFYNNEISEKSEIFDDQFSVERPDGSNFTLKIRSTKLEDSAMYFCASSDRAEAFFGQGTRLTVV.

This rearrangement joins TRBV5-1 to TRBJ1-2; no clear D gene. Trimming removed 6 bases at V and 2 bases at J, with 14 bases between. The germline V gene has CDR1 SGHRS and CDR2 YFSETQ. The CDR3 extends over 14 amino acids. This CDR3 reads CASTANRLNYGYTF. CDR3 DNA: TGCGCCAGCACCGCGAACAGACTAAACTATGGCTACACCTTC.

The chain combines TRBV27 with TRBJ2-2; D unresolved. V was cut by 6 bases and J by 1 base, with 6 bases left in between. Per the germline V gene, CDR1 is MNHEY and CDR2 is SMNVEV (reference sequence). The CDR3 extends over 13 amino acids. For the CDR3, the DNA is TGTGCCAGCAGGCAGGAGAACACCGGGGAGCTGTTTTTT. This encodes CASRQENTGELFF.

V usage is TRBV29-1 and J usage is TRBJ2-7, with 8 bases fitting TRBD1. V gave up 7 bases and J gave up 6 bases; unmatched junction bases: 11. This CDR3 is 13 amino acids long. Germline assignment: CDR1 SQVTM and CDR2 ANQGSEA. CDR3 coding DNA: TGCAGCGCCGGACAGGGTTACTCTGGCGAGCAGTACTTC. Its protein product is CSAGQGYSGEQYF.

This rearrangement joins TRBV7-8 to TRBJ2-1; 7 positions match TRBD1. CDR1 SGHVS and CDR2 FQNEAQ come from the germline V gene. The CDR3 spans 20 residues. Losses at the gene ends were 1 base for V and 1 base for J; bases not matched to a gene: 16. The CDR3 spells CASSLEPRTGAHGSYNEQFF. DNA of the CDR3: TGTGCCAGCAGCTTAGAGCCCCGCACAGGGGCCCACGGGTCCTACAATGAGCAGTTCTTC.

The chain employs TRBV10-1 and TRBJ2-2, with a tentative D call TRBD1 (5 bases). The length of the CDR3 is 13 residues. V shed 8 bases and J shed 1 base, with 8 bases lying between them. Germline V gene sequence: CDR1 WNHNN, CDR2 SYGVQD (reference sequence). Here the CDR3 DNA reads TGCGCCAGCCTAGACAGGAACACCGGGGAGCTGTTTTTT. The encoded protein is CASLDRNTGELFF.

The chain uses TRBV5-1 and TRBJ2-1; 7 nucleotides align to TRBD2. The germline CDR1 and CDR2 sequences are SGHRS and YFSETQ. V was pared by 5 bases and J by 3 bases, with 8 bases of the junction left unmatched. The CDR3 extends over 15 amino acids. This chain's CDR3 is CASRTELANYNEQFF. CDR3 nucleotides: TGCGCCAGCAGAACCGAACTAGCGAACTACAATGAGCAGTTCTTC. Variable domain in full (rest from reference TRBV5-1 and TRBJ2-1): KAGVTQTPRYLIKTRGQQVTLSCSPISGHRSVSWYQQTPGQGLQFLFEYFSETQRNKGNFPGRFSGRQFSNSRSEMNVSTLELGDSALYLCASRTELANYNEQFFGPGTRLTVL.

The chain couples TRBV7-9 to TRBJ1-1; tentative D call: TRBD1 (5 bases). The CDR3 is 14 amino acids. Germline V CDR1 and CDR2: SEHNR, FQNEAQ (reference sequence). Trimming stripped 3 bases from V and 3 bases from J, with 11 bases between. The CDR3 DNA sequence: TGTGCCAGCAGCTTTTCAGGGAAGTACACTGAAGCTTTCTTT. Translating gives CASSFSGKYTEAFF. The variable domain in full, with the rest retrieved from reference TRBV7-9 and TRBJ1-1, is DTGVSQNPRHKITKRGQNVTFRCDPISEHNRLYWYRQTLGQGPEFLTYFQNEAQLEKSRLLSDRFSAERPKGSFSTLEIQRTEQGDSAMYLCASSFSGKYTEAFFGQGTRLTVV.

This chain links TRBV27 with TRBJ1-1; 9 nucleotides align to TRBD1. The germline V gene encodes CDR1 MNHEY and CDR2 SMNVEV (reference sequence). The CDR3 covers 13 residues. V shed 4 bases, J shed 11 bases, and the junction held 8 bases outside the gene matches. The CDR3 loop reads CASSSGQGLDAFF. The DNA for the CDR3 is TGTGCCAGCAGTTCTGGACAGGGGTTGGATGCTTTCTTT.

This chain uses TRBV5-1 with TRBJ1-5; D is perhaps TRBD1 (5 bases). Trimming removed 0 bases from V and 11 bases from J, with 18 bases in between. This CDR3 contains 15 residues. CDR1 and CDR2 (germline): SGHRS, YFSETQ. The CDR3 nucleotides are TGCGCCAGCAGCTTGGGGGACGGGGGTGGTTCGGCCCAGCATTTT. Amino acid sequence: CASSLGDGGGSAQHF.

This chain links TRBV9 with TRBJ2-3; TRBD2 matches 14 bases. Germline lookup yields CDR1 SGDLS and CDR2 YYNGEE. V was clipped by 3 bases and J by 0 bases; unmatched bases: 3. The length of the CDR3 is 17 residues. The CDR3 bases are TGTGCCAGCAGCGAGGGACTAGCGGGGGCTAGCACAGATACGCAGTATTTT. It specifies CASSEGLAGASTDTQYF. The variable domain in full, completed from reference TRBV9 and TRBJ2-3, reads DSGVTQTPKHLITATGQRVTLRCSPRSGDLSVYWYQQSLDQGLQFLIQYYNGEERAKGNILERFSAQQFPDLHSELNLSSLELGDSALYFCASSEGLAGASTDTQYFGPGTRLTVL.

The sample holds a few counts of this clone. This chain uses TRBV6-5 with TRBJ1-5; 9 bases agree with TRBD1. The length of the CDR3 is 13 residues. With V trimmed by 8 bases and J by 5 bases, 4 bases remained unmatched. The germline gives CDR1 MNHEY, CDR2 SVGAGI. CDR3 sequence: CASGDRAHQPQHF. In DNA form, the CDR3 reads TGTGCCAGCGGGGACAGGGCCCATCAGCCCCAGCATTTT.